This is a list of T cell receptor beta chains from one sample in a study of shared clonotypes between healthy human individuals. Assay: immunoSEQ multiplex PCR; the TCRdb copy retains only in-frame clones and omits some. This table holds approximately 650,000 clones, around 95% found once. The specimen sequenced was naive CD8+ T cells sorted from blood. The receptors shown here come from a woman younger than 45 in good health. CDR3s include the opening cysteine and the closing phenylalanine or tryptophan. D genes are given only for firm matches.

>TRBV5-8|TRBD2|TRBJ2-7
TGTGCCAGCAGCCTAACTAGCGGCCCCGCCGAGCAGTACTTC
CASSLTSGPAEQYF
>TRBV7-8|TRBD1|TRBJ2-1
TGTGCCAGCAGCTTACCCACCGGGACAGGGGGTACGTATGAGCAGTTCTTC
CASSLPTGTGGTYEQFF
>TRBV5-6|-|TRBJ1-2
TGTGCCAGCAGCTTGGCTACCAGCTCCTATGGCTACACCTTC
CASSLATSSYGYTF
>TRBV5-4|-|TRBJ1-1
TGTGCCAGCAGCCCGGGAATGGCTGAAGCTTTCTTT
CASSPGMAEAFF
>TRBV28|-|TRBJ1-4
TGTGCCAGCAGTCTAACCCGGGGAGGGGGTAATGAAAAACTGTTTTTT
CASSLTRGGGNEKLFF
>TRBV19|-|TRBJ1-1
TGTGCTTGGGGGGGCAACCCTGAAGCTTTCTTT
CAWGGNPEAFF
>TRBV14|TRBD1|TRBJ2-1
TGTGCCAGCAGCCTGAGGGGGCTGGGCAATGAGCAGTTCTTC
CASSLRGLGNEQFF
>TRBV7-3|TRBD2|TRBJ2-1
TGTGCCAGCAGCTTACGAGGTAGCGGGAGCCTCTACGACAATGAGCAGTTCTTC
CASSLRGSGSLYDNEQFF
>TRBV28|TRBD2|TRBJ2-7
TGTGCCAGCATCGGCAGCGGGGCCTCCTACGAGCAGTACTTC
CASIGSGASYEQYF
>TRBV2|TRBD1|TRBJ2-1
TGTGCCAGCAGTGCAGGGACAGTTAACAATGAGCAGTTCTTC
CASSAGTVNNEQFF
>TRBV6-1|TRBD1|TRBJ1-5
TGTGCCAGCAGTGAAGCTACAGGGGGAGTTCAGCCCCAGCATTTT
CASSEATGGVQPQHF
>TRBV6-7|TRBD1|TRBJ1-5
TGTGCCAGCAGTTACTATAAGGGGGCTCTCGATCGTCAGCCCCAGCATTTT
CASSYYKGALDRQPQHF
>TRBV5-8|-|TRBJ1-1
TGTGCCAGCATGTATGGAGGGGGCACTGAAGCTTTCTTT
CASMYGGGTEAFF
>TRBV19|TRBD1|TRBJ2-7
TGTGCCAGCTCACCGGGACAGGGATATTACGAGCAGTACTTC
CASSPGQGYYEQYF
>TRBV4-1|-|TRBJ2-1
TGCGCCAGCAGCCAGGGGTCTGAGGGGCCCTCCTACAATGAGCAGTTCTTC
CASSQGSEGPSYNEQFF
>TRBV5-1|TRBD2|TRBJ2-7
TGCGCCAGCAGCCTATGGACTAGCGGGAGCTACGAGCAGTACTTC
CASSLWTSGSYEQYF